Here is one TCR beta chain with its context. Its target is not known. The method was immunoSEQ multiplex PCR; TCRdb's version includes in-frame clones alone and lacks a portion of them. The sample comprises 100,000 to 130,000 clones, about 90% of which are singletons, and 6.5% to 8% rests with the top ten. This sample was taken from a study of T cell responses to AZD1222 COVID-19 vaccine. General study points: As reported, nearly half of all spike-specific TCRs target variant regions that are unmutated. Spike-specific TCR breadth and depth were elevated following two AZD1222 doses. Females made up more of the donors, who were largely white British, and clonal diversity may have come out too low.

Germline loops: CDR1 MDHEN, CDR2 SYDVKM. There are 15 residues in the CDR3. The V and J ends lost 3 bases and 7 bases respectively, with 16 bases between them. The input for sequencing was peripheral blood, taken on day 0 of AZD1222 vaccination. V usage is TRBV28 and J usage is TRBJ2-1, with D possibly TRBD2 on 6 matching bases. The TCR was taken from an adult in good health. The CDR3 DNA sequence: TGTGCCAGCAGTTTTGGCGGGACCCGGGAAAATGAGCAGTTCTTC. Translated, it gives CASSFGGTRENEQFF.